This T cell receptor beta chain was retrieved from a study of post-analysis software for immune sequencing data. Study context: Relapsing-remitting, secondary progressive and progressive-relapsing forms made up the multiple sclerosis disease courses.

Study outcomes and limitations: TRBV5-6, TRBV5-1 and TRBV20-1 belonged to a set of roughly 5 TRBV segments that were more frequent in patients than controls.

Remarks on this clonotype: What it recognizes is unknown.

Unique molecular identifiers were carried by the TCR beta cDNA libraries. TCRdb redid the calling of the PCR reads with MiXCR, one entry per CDR3 protein. The table includes 450,000 to 650,000 distinct CDR3 sequences, 40% to 50% detected once. CDR3 length: 11 amino acids. The V end was cut by 4 bases, the J end by 5 bases, with 8 bases between. Per germline, CDR1 SQVTM and CDR2 ANQGSEA. Sequencing was carried out using blood. The chain is built from TRBV29-1 and TRBJ1-1; D is unclear. The sequence was obtained from a girl aged 10-17 years with multiple sclerosis. The CDR3 here is CSVAEGTEAFF. CDR3 bases: TGCAGCGTTGCTGAGGGAACTGAAGCTTTCTTT.